Below are 4 T cell receptor beta chains sequenced from a single sample in a study of T cell clonality in common variable immunodeficiency. Produced via immunoSEQ multiplex PCR; TCRdb's table is partial and in-frame only. The table lists roughly 70,000 clones, with no singletons. The sample was peripheral blood mononuclear cells. The receptors come from a person aged 18 to 75 in good health.

In its sample, this clone was seen many times. The CDR3 goes on 3 residues after the read ends, and that part is filled in from the germline J gene. The chain recombines TRBV11-1 with TRBJ1-2, with 8 bases lining up with TRBD1. J lost 6 bases, V lost 0 bases, and 6 bases had no gene match. Germline V gene sequence: CDR1 SGHAT, CDR2 FQDESV (reference sequence). CDR3 length: 15 amino acids. CDR3 sequence reads: CASSLAPTGAHGYTF. CDR3 DNA (partial): TGTGCCAGCAGCTTAGCCCCGACAGGGGCCCATGGC.

This clone was observed many times. The CDR3 goes on 3 residues after the read ends, and that part is filled in from the germline J gene. The rearrangement uses TRBV7-6 and TRBJ2-3, with TRBD2 matching 7 bases. V shed 1 base, J shed 5 bases, and the junction held 3 bases outside the gene matches. Germline loops: CDR1 SGHVS, CDR2 FNYEAQ. The CDR3 extends over 14 amino acids. The chain's CDR3 is CASSLGGSGDTQYF. The DNA read from the CDR3 is TGTGCCAGCAGCTTAGGCGGGAGTGGAGATACG.

In its sample, this clone was seen many times. Read coverage stops 3 residues before the CDR3 terminus; the germline J gene supplies the remainder. The rearrangement links TRBV12-3 or TRBV12-4 to TRBJ1-4, with D tentatively TRBD1 (5 bases). Trimming cost V 10 bases and J 7 bases, with 16 bases left between them. CDR3 length: 13 residues. The sequenced part of the CDR3 DNA is TGTGCCACCCAGGGAAAGGTAGCTGAAAAA. Translated, it gives CATQGKVAEK. The CDR3 reads in full as CATQGKVAEKLFF.

There are many counts of this clone. The read ends 3 residues shy of where the CDR3 ends; the end is completed using the germline J gene. V gene TRBV20-1 combines with J gene TRBJ2-3, with unresolved D. The CDR3 sequence is 16 residues long. Germline assignment: CDR1 DFQATT and CDR2 SNEGSKA (reference sequence). V dropped 6 bases and J dropped 2 bases, with 21 bases sitting between them. Partial CDR3 DNA: TGCAGTGCCCCAGGTGGTGGTGGGCAAATCACAGATACG. Protein product: CSAPGGGGQITDT. The full CDR3 is CSAPGGGGQITDTQYF.